The 17 T cell receptor beta chains in this list originate from one sample, sequenced in a study of T-cell reconstitution after alpha-beta-depleted transplantation in children. It was with unique molecular identifiers that the TCRbeta library was prepared. TCRdb itself ran the PCR reads through MiXCR, one entry per CDR3 protein. The repertoire holds hundreds of thousands of distinct CDR3 sequences, with approximately 10% as singletons. The source was PBMCs, collected before TCRalphabeta/CD19-depleted stem cell transplant. These receptors all stem from a child younger than two with acute myeloid leukemia, due to receive a stem cell transplant.

This clonotype was seen ten or more times. This chain connects TRBV4-1 to TRBJ2-7, with 7 bases aligning to TRBD2. Germline V gene data show CDR1 as MGHRA and CDR2 as YSYEKL. CDR3 length: 15 residues. V shed 4 bases, J shed 2 bases, and the junction held 8 bases outside the gene matches. CDR3 region: CASSPVRGRAYEQYF. Written as DNA, the CDR3 is TGCGCCAGCAGCCCGGTTCGGGGGAGGGCCTACGAGCAGTACTTC.

V and J are TRBV7-3 and TRBJ2-2; 8 nucleotides match TRBD1. Germline V gene lookup returns CDR1 SGHTA and CDR2 FQGTGA. V shed 5 bases and J 4 bases; nucleotides not matched to a gene: 9. The CDR3 contains 16 residues. The CDR3 spells CASSPQGARGTGELFF. The CDR3 DNA sequence: TGTGCCAGCAGCCCGCAGGGGGCGCGGGGCACCGGGGAGCTGTTTTTT.

This clonotype was recorded at least ten times. The chain carries TRBV29-1 and TRBJ2-3; TRBD2 might be the D (7 bases). Germline V gene lookup returns CDR1 SQVTM and CDR2 ANQGSEA. Trimming removed 3 bases from V and 1 base from J, with 8 bases in between. This CDR3 has 13 residues. CDR3 loop: CSVERGRTDTQYF. CDR3 bases: TGCAGCGTTGAGCGGGGGCGCACAGATACGCAGTATTTT.

This clonotype occurred a few times. J is TRBJ1-4 and V is TRBV11-3, with D tentatively TRBD1 (5 bases). CDR3 size: 17 residues. The V and J ends lost 5 bases and 7 bases respectively, with 23 bases between them. Per germline, CDR1 SGHNT and CDR2 YENEEA. CDR3 nucleotides: TGTGCCAGCAGCCCTCGAAGATGGGAAGGGACCACTGAAAAACTGTTTTTT. Translated, it gives CASSPRRWEGTTEKLFF. Full variable domain (missing parts from reference TRBV11-3 and TRBJ1-4): EAGVVQSPRYKIIEKKQPVAFWCNPISGHNTLYWYLQNLGQGPELLIRYENEEAVDDSQLPKDRFSAERLKGVDSTLKIQPAELGDSAVYLCASSPRRWEGTTEKLFFGSGTQLSVL.

Many counts were recorded for this clonotype. The CDR3 here is CSASSYNSPLHF. CDR3 nucleotides: TGCAGTGCTAGCTCCTATAATTCACCCCTCCACTTT. V gene TRBV20-1 combines with J gene TRBJ1-6; D gene unclear. This CDR3 has 12 amino acids. V lost 3 bases and J 0 bases, leaving 0 bases between the germline ends. Germline lookup yields CDR1 DFQATT and CDR2 SNEGSKA (reference sequence).

There are many counts of this clonotype. V usage is TRBV7-9 and J usage is TRBJ1-1, with no clear D. This CDR3 has 12 amino acids. The germline V and J ends were trimmed by 5 bases and 1 base, with 5 bases remaining between them. Germline V gives CDR1 SEHNR, CDR2 FQNEAQ (reference sequence). The DNA for the CDR3 is TGTGCCAGCAGCCGACAGAACACTGAAGCTTTCTTT. Its translation: CASSRQNTEAFF.

There are many counts of this clonotype. V usage is TRBV28 and J usage is TRBJ2-3, with 9 bases matching TRBD1. After removal of 5 bases from V and 2 bases from J, the junction contained 11 bases not matched to a gene. Germline V gene data show CDR1 as MDHEN and CDR2 as SYDVKM. The CDR3 covers 17 residues. This CDR3 reads CASSVNLGTGNTDTQYF. The CDR3 DNA sequence: TGTGCCAGCAGTGTAAACCTCGGGACAGGGAACACAGATACGCAGTATTTT.

This chain connects TRBV20-1 to TRBJ1-3; no definite D call. V shed 3 bases and J shed 4 bases, with 16 bases lying between them. Germline lookup yields CDR1 DFQATT and CDR2 SNEGSKA (reference sequence). The CDR3 has 15 residues. The CDR3 loop reads CSARASLGRGNTIYF. The CDR3 region has the DNA TGCAGTGCTAGGGCATCCTTGGGTAGGGGAAACACCATATATTTT.

This clonotype was recorded at least ten times. The V gene is TRBV20-1, the J gene TRBJ1-1; 7 bases line up with TRBD1. Germline-derived CDR1 and CDR2 are DFQATT and SNEGSKA (reference sequence). The CDR3 is 11 amino acids. V gave up 4 bases and J gave up 11 bases; unmatched junction bases: 7. DNA for the CDR3: TGCAGTGCTAAACAGGGGAGGGGTGCTTTCTTT. This encodes CSAKQGRGAFF.

This clonotype was observed at least ten times. The genes are TRBV7-2 and TRBJ2-5; D is undetermined. The germline gives CDR1 SGHTA, CDR2 FQGNSA. The V and J ends lost 3 bases and 1 base respectively, with 6 bases between them. The CDR3 length is 13 residues. CDR3 sequence reads: CASSFVSQETQYF. CDR3 DNA sequence: TGTGCCAGCAGCTTCGTCAGCCAAGAGACCCAGTACTTC.

The sample holds a few counts of this clonotype. The rearrangement uses TRBV6-4 and TRBJ2-2; 7 nucleotides match TRBD1. With 7 bases clipped from V and 8 bases from J, the junction kept 7 bases outside the gene matches. There are 13 residues in the CDR3. Per the germline V gene, CDR1 is MRHNA and CDR2 is SNTAGT. The CDR3 spells CASKGGNEGELFF. CDR3 nucleotide sequence: TGTGCCAGCAAAGGGGGCAACGAAGGGGAGCTGTTTTTT.

This clonotype was detected ten times or more. The chain combines TRBV14 with TRBJ2-1; no reliable D call. V lost 1 base and J lost 9, with 4 bases in between. The CDR3 has 11 residues. CDR1 and CDR2 (germline): SGHDN, FVKESK. CDR3 nucleotides: TGTGCCAGCAGCCAAGCCTTTGAGCAGTTCTTC. As protein: CASSQAFEQFF.

In its sample, this clonotype was seen many times. The rearrangement uses TRBV20-1 and TRBJ2-1, with 10 nucleotides matching TRBD2. V was pared by 0 bases and J by 4 bases, with 6 bases of the junction left unmatched. Per the germline V gene, CDR1 is DFQATT and CDR2 is SNEGSKA (reference sequence). There are 16 residues in the CDR3. In DNA form, the CDR3 reads TGCAGTGCTAGAGATGCGAAGCGGGAGGGGTACAATGAGCAGTTCTTC. Translating it yields CSARDAKREGYNEQFF.

At least ten counts were recorded for this clonotype. The CDR3 loop is CASSQEEELNTEAFF. Written as DNA, the CDR3 is TGCGCCAGCAGCCAAGAAGAAGAACTGAACACTGAAGCTTTCTTT. This chain links TRBV4-1 with TRBJ1-1; unclear D gene. V shed 0 bases and J shed 0 bases, with 8 bases lying between them. This CDR3 is built from 15 residues. CDR1 and CDR2 (germline): MGHRA, YSYEKL.

The rearrangement uses TRBV19 and TRBJ2-7; the D is unclear. Germline CDR1 and CDR2: LNHDA and SQIVND (reference sequence). V lost 5 bases and J lost 0, with 17 bases in between. The CDR3 totals 16 residues. The CDR3: CASSPGTTRPSYEQYF. The CDR3 nucleotides read TGTGCCAGTAGTCCTGGTACTACCCGACCCTCCTACGAGCAGTACTTC.

This clonotype was recorded at least ten times. The chain is built from TRBV15 and TRBJ1-5; a weak D match, TRBD1 (5 bases). The CDR3 is made up of 17 amino acids. V lost 1 base to trimming and J lost 7 bases, with 20 bases between them. Germline assignment: CDR1 LNHNV and CDR2 YYDKDF (reference sequence). For the CDR3, the DNA is TGTGCCACCAGCAGAGGGGGAGCGGCAGGGCTTAGGCAGCCCCAGCATTTT. It translates to CATSRGGAAGLRQPQHF. Complete variable domain (other parts from reference TRBV15 and TRBJ1-5): DAMVIQNPRYQVTQFGKPVTLSCSQTLNHNVMYWYQQKSSQAPKLLFHYYDKDFNNEADTPDNFQSRRPNTSFCFLDIRSPGLGDTAMYLCATSRGGAAGLRQPQHFGDGTRLSIL.

This clonotype was recorded at least ten times. The chain uses TRBV20-1 and TRBJ1-1, with D hard to call. CDR1 DFQATT and CDR2 SNEGSKA come from the germline V gene (reference sequence). There are 16 residues in the CDR3. Trimming stripped 3 bases from V and 1 base from J, with 18 bases between. As DNA, the CDR3 is TGCAGTGCTAGGTCTCCCCAGCCTGGTCGGAACACTGAAGCTTTCTTT. Encoded protein: CSARSPQPGRNTEAFF.